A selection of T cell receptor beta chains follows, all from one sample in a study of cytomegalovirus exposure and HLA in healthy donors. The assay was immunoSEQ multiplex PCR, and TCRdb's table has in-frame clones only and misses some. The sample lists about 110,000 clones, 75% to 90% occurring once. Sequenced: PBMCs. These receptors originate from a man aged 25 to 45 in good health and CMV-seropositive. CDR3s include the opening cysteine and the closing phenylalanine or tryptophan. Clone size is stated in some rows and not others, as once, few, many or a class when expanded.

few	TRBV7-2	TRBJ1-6	CASSLAGGGLSSYNSPLHF
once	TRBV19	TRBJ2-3	CASSMSGGNADTQYF
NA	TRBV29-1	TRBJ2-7	CSVESGGGYEQYF
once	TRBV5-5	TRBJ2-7	CASSAGTTYEQYF
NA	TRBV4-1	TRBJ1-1	CASSRGTARTEAFF
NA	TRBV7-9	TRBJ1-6	CASSLGDRNSPLHF
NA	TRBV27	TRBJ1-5	CASSQNQGPYQPQHF
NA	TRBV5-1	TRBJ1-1	CASSLRPGNTEAFF
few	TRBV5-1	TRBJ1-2	CASSPTFTVNYGYTF
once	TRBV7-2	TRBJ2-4	CASSPQGGGAKNIQYF
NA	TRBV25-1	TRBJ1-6	CASSDTGVSPLHF
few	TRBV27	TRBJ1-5	CASRQGGQPQHF
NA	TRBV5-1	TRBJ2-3	CASSYGNGQGAEDTQYF
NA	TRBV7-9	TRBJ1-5	CAPRLPGGRGQPQHF
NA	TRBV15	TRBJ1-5	CATRGVGGGGGQPQHF
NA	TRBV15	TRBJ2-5	CATSRDPGQGETQYF
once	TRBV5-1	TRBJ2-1	CASSYGDSGGTNEQFF
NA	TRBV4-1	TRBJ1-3	CASSGTGAGGNTIYF
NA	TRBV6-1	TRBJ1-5	CASSVEEGNQPQHF
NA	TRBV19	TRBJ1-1	CASRAGQANTEAFF
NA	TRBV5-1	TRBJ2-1	CASSTGTAGYNEQFF
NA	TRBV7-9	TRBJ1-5	CASSLGTGHQPQHF
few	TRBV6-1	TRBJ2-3	CASGRTGGSTDTQYF
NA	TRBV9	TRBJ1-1	CASQGADTEAFF
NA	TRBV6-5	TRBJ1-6	CASSAGTVGSPLHF
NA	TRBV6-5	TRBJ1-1	CASSQHGTNTEAFF
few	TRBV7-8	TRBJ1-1	CASSLVLGRAEAFF
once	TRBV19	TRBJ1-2	CASSPGLIVWIYGYTF
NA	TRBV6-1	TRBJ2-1	CASSLGLAGEQFF
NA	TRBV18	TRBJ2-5	CASSPRGETQYF
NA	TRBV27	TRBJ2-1	CASTLSGDPYNEQFF
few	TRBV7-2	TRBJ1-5	CASSLDTGTHQPQHF
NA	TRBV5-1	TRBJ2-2	CASSLAARNTGELFF
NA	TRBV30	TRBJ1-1	CAGGDGTEAFF
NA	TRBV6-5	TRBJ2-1	CASSSAGGYNEQFF
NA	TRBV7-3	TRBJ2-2	CASSPFITGELFF
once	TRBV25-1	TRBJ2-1	CASSEWQGGSYNEQFF
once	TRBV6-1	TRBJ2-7	CASSNFPGQGYEQYF
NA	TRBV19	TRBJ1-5	CASSIWTGDQPQHF
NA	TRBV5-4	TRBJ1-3	CASSSGTGARSGNTIYF
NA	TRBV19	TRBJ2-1	CASSVPGLRTYNEQFF
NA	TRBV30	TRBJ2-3	CAWSVGGAADTQYF
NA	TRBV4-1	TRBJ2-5	CASSPLMTGGGETQYF
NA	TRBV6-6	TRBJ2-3	CASSYSNYPADTQYF
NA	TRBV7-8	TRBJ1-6	CASSLHRQGDNSPLHF
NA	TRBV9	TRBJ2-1	CASSVDRTPRNNEQFF
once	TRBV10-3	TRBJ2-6	CAISGKGTGANVLTF
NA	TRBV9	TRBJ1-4	CASSVRGRDEKLFF
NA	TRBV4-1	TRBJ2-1	CASSQFGTTFDEQFF